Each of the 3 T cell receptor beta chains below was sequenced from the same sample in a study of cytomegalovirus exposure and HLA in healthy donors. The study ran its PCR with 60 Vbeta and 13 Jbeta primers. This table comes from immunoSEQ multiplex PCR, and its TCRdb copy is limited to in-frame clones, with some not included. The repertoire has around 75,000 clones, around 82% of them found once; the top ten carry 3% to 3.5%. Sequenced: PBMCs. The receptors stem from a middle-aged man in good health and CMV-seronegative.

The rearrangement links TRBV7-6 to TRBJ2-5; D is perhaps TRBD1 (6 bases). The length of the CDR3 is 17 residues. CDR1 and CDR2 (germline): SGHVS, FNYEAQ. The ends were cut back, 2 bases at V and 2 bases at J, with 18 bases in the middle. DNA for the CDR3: TGTGCCAGCAGCTTACTCGCAGGGGCCCGGCTACAAGAGACCCAGTACTTC. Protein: CASSLLAGARLQETQYF.

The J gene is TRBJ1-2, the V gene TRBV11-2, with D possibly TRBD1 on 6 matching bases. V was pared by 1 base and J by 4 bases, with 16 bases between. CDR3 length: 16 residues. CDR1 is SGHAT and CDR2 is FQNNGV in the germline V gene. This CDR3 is CASSLGGLQGLYGYTF. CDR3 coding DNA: TGTGCCAGCAGCTTAGGCGGCTTACAGGGCCTCTATGGCTACACCTTC.

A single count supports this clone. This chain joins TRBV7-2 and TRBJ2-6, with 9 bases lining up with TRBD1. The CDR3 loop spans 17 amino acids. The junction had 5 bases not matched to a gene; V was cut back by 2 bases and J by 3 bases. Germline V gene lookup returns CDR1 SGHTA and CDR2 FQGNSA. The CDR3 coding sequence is TGTGCCAGCAGCTTAACAGGGGGCGCCTTTGGGGCCAACGTCCTGACTTTC. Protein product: CASSLTGGAFGANVLTF.